The clone carrying this T cell receptor beta chain was found once. Per the authors' pipeline: Quantification of nucleated cells was approximated via reference gene primer amplification. Profiling relied on immunoSEQ multiplex PCR, and the TCRdb table lists in-frame clones only, not all of them. D and trimming come from the DNA, and the V and J calls and clone size come from that table. The sample carries around 200,000 clones, 84% recorded once. This record belongs to a study of blood T cell repertoires in COVID-19. Across the whole study: Samples of COVID-19 (acute and convalescent) were obtained from the United States, Italy and Spain. PBMCs, B-cell-depleted T cells, or T cells provided the cDNA or gDNA that made up the material.

In germline, CDR1 is SNHLY, CDR2 FYNNEI. V was clipped by 5 bases and J by 7 bases; unmatched bases: 0. This CDR3 has 13 amino acids. J is TRBJ1-6 and V is TRBV2; 9 bases map to TRBD1. Sequencing was performed on peripheral blood. The clonotype was recovered from a human donor with acute or convalescent COVID-19. The donor label of this sample is uncertain. In DNA form, the CDR3 reads TGTGCCAGCAGTACAGGGGGCAATTCACCCCTCCACTTT. This sequence encodes CASSTGGNSPLHF.